These 28 T cell receptor beta chains came from one sample sequenced in a study of siplizumab effects on memory and regulatory T cells. This table comes from immunoSEQ multiplex PCR, and its TCRdb copy is limited to in-frame clones, with some not included. The table shows about 56,000 clones, with 95% to 98% occurring only once. The sequenced material came from naive CD8+ T cells sorted from blood. These receptors were collected from a human donor in good health.

The V gene is TRBV6-1, the J gene TRBJ2-2; D unclear. CDR1 and CDR2 (germline): MNHNS, SASEGT. The CDR3 is made up of 13 amino acids. V dropped 0 bases and J dropped 9 bases, with 8 bases sitting between them. CDR3 sequence: CASSEANRRELFF. CDR3 DNA: TGTGCCAGCAGTGAAGCAAACCGCCGGGAGCTGTTTTTT.

This clone was recorded only once. The chain joins TRBV7-9 to TRBJ2-1; perhaps TRBD1 as D (6 bases). CDR1 SEHNR and CDR2 FQNEAQ come from the germline V gene (reference sequence). V shed 5 bases and J shed 4 bases, with 9 bases lying between them. The CDR3 is 13 amino acids. CDR3 nucleotide sequence: TGTGCCAGCAGCCCGGACAGATACAATGAGCAGTTCTTC. It is translated as CASSPDRYNEQFF.

The J gene is TRBJ2-3, the V gene TRBV20-1; 9 bases line up with TRBD1. J gave up 11 bases and V 0 bases, and 0 bases lay outside the gene matches. The CDR3 has 11 amino acids. Germline loops: CDR1 DFQATT, CDR2 SNEGSKA (reference sequence). Written as DNA, the CDR3 is TGCAGTGCTAGAGAGGGACAGGGGCAGTATTTT. It yields the protein CSAREGQGQYF.

The rearrangement links TRBV27 to TRBJ2-1; 12 bases line up with TRBD2. V shed 6 bases and J 6 bases; nucleotides not matched to a gene: 6. Germline values: CDR1 MNHEY, CDR2 SMNVEV (reference sequence). The CDR3 is 15 residues long. This CDR3 reads CASSRGTSGLNEQFF. The DNA of the CDR3 is TGTGCCAGCAGCCGTGGGACTAGCGGGCTCAATGAGCAGTTCTTC.

The J gene is TRBJ2-6, the V gene TRBV13; 7 bases line up with TRBD1. This CDR3 is 16 amino acids long. CDR1 is PRHDT, CDR2 FYEKMQ, per germline (reference sequence). The ends lost 5 bases at V and 2 bases at J; junction bases unmatched: 6. The chain's CDR3 is CASSQGTGAGANVLTF. Written as DNA, the CDR3 is TGTGCCAGCAGCCAGGGTACAGGGGCTGGGGCCAACGTCCTGACTTTC.

The chain has TRBV27 and TRBJ2-1; tentatively, D is TRBD1 (6 bases). Trimming removed 6 bases at V and 3 bases at J, with 18 bases between. The germline gives CDR1 MNHEY, CDR2 SMNVEV (reference sequence). This CDR3 is 16 amino acids long. Here the CDR3 reads CASRMNDRSGYNEQFF. The CDR3 nucleotides are TGTGCCAGCAGAATGAACGACAGGTCGGGCTACAATGAGCAGTTCTTC.

CDR3 sequence: CASRPKGQPQHF. The CDR3 nucleotides read TGTGCCAGCAGACCGAAGGGGCAGCCCCAGCATTTT. V and J are TRBV6-5 and TRBJ1-5, with a weak D call TRBD1 (5 bases). The length of the CDR3 is 12 residues. Trimming removed 6 bases from V and 7 bases from J, with 10 bases in between. Germline lookup yields CDR1 MNHEY and CDR2 SVGAGI.

The chain recombines TRBV13 with TRBJ1-4, with unresolved D. The CDR3 contains 11 residues. CDR1 is PRHDT and CDR2 is FYEKMQ in the germline V gene (reference sequence). V lost 0 bases and J 11 bases, leaving 4 bases between the germline ends. The CDR3 region is CASSLGGKLFF. The CDR3 bases are TGTGCCAGCAGCTTAGGAGGGAAACTGTTTTTT.

The rearrangement links TRBV25-1 to TRBJ2-5; unclear D gene. Per the germline V gene, CDR1 is MGHDK and CDR2 is SYGVNS. This CDR3 is built from 11 residues. V was pared by 1 base and J by 12 bases, with 9 bases between. DNA for the CDR3: TGTGCCAGCAGTGAATTAACAGCCAAGTACTTC. Translating gives CASSELTAKYF.

The rearrangement links TRBV6-4 to TRBJ2-1; 7 bases fit TRBD2. The CDR3 totals 14 residues. Germline V gene data show CDR1 as MRHNA and CDR2 as SNTAGT. J gave up 10 bases and V 4 bases, and 10 bases lay outside the gene matches. CDR3 region: CASSVSSGMREQFF. As DNA, the CDR3 is TGTGCCAGCAGTGTATCCAGCGGGATGAGGGAGCAGTTCTTC.

The chain is built from TRBV19 and TRBJ1-5; 7 bases map to TRBD1. Germline V gene sequence: CDR1 LNHDA, CDR2 SQIVND (reference sequence). The CDR3 has 14 amino acids. V shed 5 bases, J shed 6 bases, and the junction held 7 bases outside the gene matches. The CDR3 is CASSPDRVGQPQHF. The CDR3 coding sequence is TGTGCCAGTAGTCCCGACAGGGTGGGTCAGCCCCAGCATTTT.

The rearrangement joins TRBV7-3 to TRBJ2-2; 7 bases map to TRBD2. The germline CDR1 and CDR2 sequences are SGHTA and FQGTGA. The CDR3 extends over 16 amino acids. Trimming at V came to 2 bases and at J to 6 bases, leaving 9 bases not matched to a gene. CDR3 sequence reads: CASSLWAGDLPGELFF. In DNA form, the CDR3 reads TGTGCCAGCAGCTTATGGGCGGGAGATTTACCCGGGGAGCTGTTTTTT.

The J gene is TRBJ2-1, the V gene TRBV7-9; TRBD2 matches 7 bases. This CDR3 comprises 13 residues. Germline CDR1 and CDR2: SEHNR and FQNEAQ (reference sequence). With 7 bases clipped from V and 7 bases from J, the junction kept 7 bases outside the gene matches. The CDR3 sequence: CASKAGDRNEQFF. CDR3 sequence (DNA): TGTGCCAGCAAGGCGGGAGATAGGAATGAGCAGTTCTTC.

The chain employs TRBV4-1 and TRBJ2-2; 7 positions match TRBD2. The CDR3 covers 16 residues. CDR1 is MGHRA, CDR2 YSYEKL, per germline. V gave up 1 base and J gave up 4 bases; unmatched junction bases: 6. In DNA form, the CDR3 reads TGCGCCAGCAGCCAAGTGGTCGCGGGAGTCACCGGGGAGCTGTTTTTT. Amino acid sequence: CASSQVVAGVTGELFF.

The CDR3 spells CASSIEIGTLFQPQHF. CDR3 DNA: TGTGCCAGTAGTATAGAAATTGGGACGCTATTCCAGCCCCAGCATTTT. The rearrangement links TRBV19 to TRBJ1-5; TRBD1 might be the D (5 bases). The germline V gene encodes CDR1 LNHDA and CDR2 SQIVND (reference sequence). CDR3 length: 16 amino acids. V lost 0 bases to trimming and J lost 7 bases, with 16 bases between them.

The chain uses TRBV6-1 and TRBJ2-1, with TRBD2 matching 9 bases. There are 15 residues in the CDR3. CDR1 MNHNS and CDR2 SASEGT come from the germline V gene. Trimming at V came to 1 base and at J to 7 bases, leaving 5 bases not matched to a gene. DNA for the CDR3: TGTGCCAGCAGTGAAGGGGGTAGCGGGAGAAATGAGCAGTTCTTC. It encodes CASSEGGSGRNEQFF.

The chain carries TRBV4-1 and TRBJ2-3; no clear D gene. The CDR3 runs to 14 residues. CDR1 MGHRA and CDR2 YSYEKL come from the germline V gene. V shed 0 bases and J shed 2 bases, with 6 bases lying between them. CDR3 nucleotide sequence: TGCGCCAGCAGCCAAGAGGGTTTCACAGATACGCAGTATTTT. Its protein product is CASSQEGFTDTQYF.

This clone was recorded only once. The rearrangement uses TRBV6-5 and TRBJ2-2; no clear D gene. Germline CDR1 is MNHEY and CDR2 is SVGAGI. This CDR3 contains 13 residues. Between the trimmed V and J ends, which lost 7 bases and 4 bases, there was a span of 10 bases. CDR3: CASTPGPTGELFF. The DNA of the CDR3 is TGTGCCAGCACTCCCGGGCCCACCGGGGAGCTGTTTTTT.

The J gene is TRBJ2-7, the V gene TRBV7-2, with TRBD1 as a possible D gene (6 bases). The CDR3 is made up of 15 amino acids. V lost 1 base, J lost 6 bases, and 16 bases lay in between. In germline, CDR1 is SGHTA, CDR2 FQGNSA. CDR3 residues: CASSLGQGSGSEQYF. The CDR3 region has the DNA TGTGCCAGCAGCTTAGGTCAGGGGAGTGGGTCCGAGCAGTACTTC.

The chain's CDR3 is CASSEWPTMNTEAFF. The CDR3, as DNA: TGTGCCAGCAGTGAGTGGCCCACAATGAACACTGAAGCTTTCTTT. The J gene is TRBJ1-1, the V gene TRBV2; D call uncertain. CDR1 is SNHLY and CDR2 is FYNNEI in the germline V gene. The germline V and J ends were trimmed by 3 bases and 0 bases, with 11 bases remaining between them. The CDR3 has 15 amino acids.

The gene calls are TRBV19 and TRBJ2-1; 9 nucleotides align to TRBD2. V dropped 3 bases and J dropped 6; count of bases not matched to a gene: 6. The CDR3 is made up of 15 amino acids. Germline CDR1 and CDR2: LNHDA and SQIVND (reference sequence). The CDR3 loop is CASSIVSGSGNEQFF. The CDR3 DNA reads TGTGCCAGTAGTATTGTTAGCGGGAGTGGCAATGAGCAGTTCTTC.

The chain recombines TRBV7-9 with TRBJ2-5, with D tentatively TRBD2 (6 bases). The CDR3 has 13 amino acids. CDR1 and CDR2 (germline): SEHNR, FQNEAQ (reference sequence). V gave up 4 bases and J gave up 7 bases, with 13 bases separating them. The CDR3 loop reads CASSSRLVGTQYF. The CDR3 nucleotides read TGTGCCAGCAGCTCCCGACTAGTCGGGACCCAGTACTTC. The variable domain in full, with the rest retrieved from reference TRBV7-9 and TRBJ2-5, is DTGVSQNPRHKITKRGQNVTFRCDPISEHNRLYWYRQTLGQGPEFLTYFQNEAQLEKSRLLSDRFSAERPKGSFSTLEIQRTEQGDSAMYLCASSSRLVGTQYFGPGTRLLVL.

The chain links TRBV7-9 to TRBJ2-1; TRBD2 might be the D (6 bases). The CDR3 totals 16 residues. Germline values: CDR1 SEHNR, CDR2 FQNEAQ (reference sequence). Between the trimmed V and J ends, which lost 5 bases and 4 bases, there was a span of 18 bases. CDR3 DNA sequence: TGTGCCAGCAGCATCGGGACTTCCCTTGTGTACAATGAGCAGTTCTTC. Its translation: CASSIGTSLVYNEQFF. Variable domain in full (rest from reference TRBV7-9 and TRBJ2-1): DTGVSQNPRHKITKRGQNVTFRCDPISEHNRLYWYRQTLGQGPEFLTYFQNEAQLEKSRLLSDRFSAERPKGSFSTLEIQRTEQGDSAMYLCASSIGTSLVYNEQFFGPGTRLTVL.

A single count supports this clone. The chain links TRBV9 to TRBJ2-1; D may be TRBD2 (5 bases). The CDR3 is 14 residues long. The germline V gene encodes CDR1 SGDLS and CDR2 YYNGEE. V was cut by 2 bases and J by 2 bases, with 8 bases left in between. CDR3 bases: TGTGCCAGCAGCGTGGGAGACACCTACAATGAGCAGTTCTTC. It translates to CASSVGDTYNEQFF.

V gene TRBV13 combines with J gene TRBJ2-1, with D possibly being TRBD1 (6 bases). The CDR3 covers 13 residues. Trimming cost V 3 bases and J 8 bases, with 11 bases left between them. The V gene's germline CDR1 is PRHDT and CDR2 FYEKMQ (reference sequence). The CDR3 DNA follows: TGTGCCAGCAGCTTTGTGTCAGGGGATGAGCAGTTCTTC. It translates to CASSFVSGDEQFF.

The chain links TRBV4-3 to TRBJ2-2; 9 bases map to TRBD1. The trim removed 5 bases at V and 4 bases at J, leaving 2 bases unmatched. The CDR3 sequence is 14 residues long. Germline V CDR1 and CDR2: LGHNA, YSLEER. CDR3 sequence (DNA): TGCGCCAGCAGCGCGGACAGGGGCACCGGGGAGCTGTTTTTT. Translated, it gives CASSADRGTGELFF.

The chain employs TRBV15 and TRBJ2-1; 13 bases agree with TRBD2. This CDR3 has 15 amino acids. The ends lost 3 bases at V and 10 bases at J; junction bases unmatched: 6. The germline V gene has CDR1 LNHNV and CDR2 YYDKDF (reference sequence). The CDR3 DNA reads as TGTGCCACCAGCAGTGGACTAGCGGGAGTATTCGAGCAGTTCTTC. Translated: CATSSGLAGVFEQFF.

This chain connects TRBV19 to TRBJ2-1; 7 bases map to TRBD2. Germline V gives CDR1 LNHDA, CDR2 SQIVND (reference sequence). Germline trimming cut 7 bases from V and 1 base from J; bases unmatched to any gene: 7. The length of the CDR3 is 15 residues. As DNA, the CDR3 is TGTGCCAGTAACTTAGCGGGCCATTCCTACAATGAGCAGTTCTTC. It yields the protein CASNLAGHSYNEQFF.